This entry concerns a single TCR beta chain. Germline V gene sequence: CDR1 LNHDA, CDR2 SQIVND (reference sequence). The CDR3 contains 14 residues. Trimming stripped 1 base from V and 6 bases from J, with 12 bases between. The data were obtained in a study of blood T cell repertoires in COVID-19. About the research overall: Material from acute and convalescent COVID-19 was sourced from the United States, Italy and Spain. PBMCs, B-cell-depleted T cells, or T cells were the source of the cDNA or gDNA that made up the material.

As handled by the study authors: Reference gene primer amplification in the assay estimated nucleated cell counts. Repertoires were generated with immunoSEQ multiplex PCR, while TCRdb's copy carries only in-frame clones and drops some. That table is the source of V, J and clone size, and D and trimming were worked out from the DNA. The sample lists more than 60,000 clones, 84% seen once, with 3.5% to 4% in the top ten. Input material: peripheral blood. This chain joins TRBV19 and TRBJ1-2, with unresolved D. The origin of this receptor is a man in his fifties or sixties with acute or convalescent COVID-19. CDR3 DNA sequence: TGTGCCAGTAGTATAGGGGAGCTGAGAAATGGCTACACCTTC. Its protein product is CASSIGELRNGYTF.